The clone carrying this TCR beta chain was recorded many times. Its specificity is unknown. The source of the sample is a study of T-cell reconstitution after alpha-beta-depleted transplantation in children. The CDR3 runs 14 residues. Trimming removed 9 bases from V and 0 bases from J, with 14 bases in between. Overall study findings and caveats: T cells produced anew were the main source of T-cell counts and diversity one year after transplant.

Unique molecular identifiers were incorporated into the prepared TCRbeta library. Using its own MiXCR run on the PCR reads, TCRdb lists one record per CDR3 protein. The table lists hundreds of thousands of distinct CDR3 sequences, less than 15% of them singletons. The sequence was obtained from a girl aged 2 to 9 with congenital amegakaryocytic thrombocytopenia, due to receive a stem cell transplant. V is TRBV12-3 or TRBV12-4 and J is TRBJ2-5; possible D gene TRBD1, 5 bases. Sequenced material: PBMCs, taken before TCRalphabeta/CD19-depleted stem cell transplant. DNA for the CDR3: TGTGCCAGTACCCAAGGGGTGTACCAAGAGACCCAGTACTTC. Translating gives CASTQGVYQETQYF.